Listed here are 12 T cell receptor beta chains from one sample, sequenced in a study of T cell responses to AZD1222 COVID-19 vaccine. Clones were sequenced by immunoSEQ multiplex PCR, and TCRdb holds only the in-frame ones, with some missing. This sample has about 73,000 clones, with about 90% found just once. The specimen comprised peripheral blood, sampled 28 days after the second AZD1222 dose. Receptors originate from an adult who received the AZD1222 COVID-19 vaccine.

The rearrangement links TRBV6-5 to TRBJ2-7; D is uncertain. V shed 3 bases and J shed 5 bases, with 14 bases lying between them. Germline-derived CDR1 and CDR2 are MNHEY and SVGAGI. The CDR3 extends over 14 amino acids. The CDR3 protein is CASSYPGRSHEQYF. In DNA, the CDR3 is TGTGCCAGCAGTTATCCCGGCCGGTCCCACGAGCAGTACTTC.

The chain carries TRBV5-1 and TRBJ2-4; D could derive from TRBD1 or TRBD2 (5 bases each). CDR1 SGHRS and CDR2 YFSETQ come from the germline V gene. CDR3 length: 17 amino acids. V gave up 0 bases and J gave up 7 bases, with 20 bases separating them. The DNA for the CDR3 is TGCGCCAGCAGCTTGGCACCCGGGGCAGGGTTGTTTAACATTCAGTACTTC. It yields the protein CASSLAPGAGLFNIQYF.

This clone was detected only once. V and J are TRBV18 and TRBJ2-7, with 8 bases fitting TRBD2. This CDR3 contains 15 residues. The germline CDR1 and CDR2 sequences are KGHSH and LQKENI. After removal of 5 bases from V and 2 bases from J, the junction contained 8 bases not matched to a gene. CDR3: CASSGPGGSPYEQYF. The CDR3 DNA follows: TGTGCCAGCTCAGGCCCGGGGGGGTCCCCCTACGAGCAGTACTTC.

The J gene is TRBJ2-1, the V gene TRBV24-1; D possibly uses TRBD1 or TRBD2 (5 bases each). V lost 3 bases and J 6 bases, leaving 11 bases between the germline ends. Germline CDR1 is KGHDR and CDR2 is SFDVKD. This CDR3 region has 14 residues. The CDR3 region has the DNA TGTGCCACCAGTGATGGTATGAGGGGCAATGAGCAGTTCTTC. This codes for CATSDGMRGNEQFF.

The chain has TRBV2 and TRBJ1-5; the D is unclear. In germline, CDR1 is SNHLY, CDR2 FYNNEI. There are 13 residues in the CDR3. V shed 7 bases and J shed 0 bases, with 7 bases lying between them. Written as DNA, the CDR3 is TGTGCCAGCAAGGTTAATAGCAATCAGCCCCAGCATTTT. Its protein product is CASKVNSNQPQHF.

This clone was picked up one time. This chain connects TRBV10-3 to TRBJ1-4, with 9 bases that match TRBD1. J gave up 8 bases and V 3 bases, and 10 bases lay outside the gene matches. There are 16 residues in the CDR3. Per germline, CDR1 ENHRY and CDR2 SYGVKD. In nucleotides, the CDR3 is TGTGCCATCAGTGATCAAGGGGGACAGGGTGGGGAAAAACTGTTTTTT. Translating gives CAISDQGGQGGEKLFF.

CDR3 protein: CASSQVLTGVGTPQHF. For the CDR3, the DNA is TGCGCCAGCAGCCAAGTTCTTACCGGGGTCGGGACGCCCCAGCATTTT. The J gene is TRBJ1-5, the V gene TRBV4-1; possibly TRBD1 for D (5 bases). Germline V gene lookup returns CDR1 MGHRA and CDR2 YSYEKL. This CDR3 is 16 amino acids long. V was clipped by 1 base and J by 9 bases, with 19 bases between them.

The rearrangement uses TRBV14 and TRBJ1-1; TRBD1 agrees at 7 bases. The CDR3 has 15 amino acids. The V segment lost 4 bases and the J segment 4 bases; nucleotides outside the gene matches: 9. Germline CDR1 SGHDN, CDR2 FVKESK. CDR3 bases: TGTGCCAGCAGCCCGATGACAGGGTTGGTCACTGAAGCTTTCTTT. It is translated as CASSPMTGLVTEAFF. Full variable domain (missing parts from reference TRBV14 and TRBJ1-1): EAGVTQFPSHSVIEKGQTVTLRCDPISGHDNLYWYRRVMGKEIKFLLHFVKESKQDESGMPNNRFLAERTGGTYSTLKVQPAELEDSGVYFCASSPMTGLVTEAFFGQGTRLTVV.

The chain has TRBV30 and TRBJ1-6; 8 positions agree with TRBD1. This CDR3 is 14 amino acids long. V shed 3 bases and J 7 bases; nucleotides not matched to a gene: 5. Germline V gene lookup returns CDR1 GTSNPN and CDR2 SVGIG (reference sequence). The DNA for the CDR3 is TGTGCCTGGAGCCAAGACAGGGGCAATTCACCCCTCCACTTT. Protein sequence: CAWSQDRGNSPLHF.

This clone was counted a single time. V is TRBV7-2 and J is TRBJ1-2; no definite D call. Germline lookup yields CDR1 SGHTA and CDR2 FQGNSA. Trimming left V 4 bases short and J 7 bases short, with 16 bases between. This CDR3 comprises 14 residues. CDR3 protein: CASSSRGGVFGYTF. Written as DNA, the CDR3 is TGTGCCAGCAGCTCCCGCGGTGGCGTGTTTGGCTACACCTTC. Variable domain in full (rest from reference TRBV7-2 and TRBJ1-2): GAGVSQSPSNKVTEKGKDVELRCDPISGHTALYWYRQSLGQGLEFLIYFQGNSAPDKSGLPSDRFSAERTGGSVSTLTIQRTQQEDSAVYLCASSSRGGVFGYTFGSGTRLTVV.

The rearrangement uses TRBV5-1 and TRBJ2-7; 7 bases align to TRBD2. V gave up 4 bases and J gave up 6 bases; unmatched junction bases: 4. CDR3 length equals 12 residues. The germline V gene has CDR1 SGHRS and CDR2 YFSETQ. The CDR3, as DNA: TGCGCCAGCAGCCTCAGGGAGGGCGAGCAGTACTTC. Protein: CASSLREGEQYF. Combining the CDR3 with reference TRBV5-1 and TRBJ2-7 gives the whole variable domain KAGVTQTPRYLIKTRGQQVTLSCSPISGHRSVSWYQQTPGQGLQFLFEYFSETQRNKGNFPGRFSGRQFSNSRSEMNVSTLELGDSALYLCASSLREGEQYFGPGTRLTVT.

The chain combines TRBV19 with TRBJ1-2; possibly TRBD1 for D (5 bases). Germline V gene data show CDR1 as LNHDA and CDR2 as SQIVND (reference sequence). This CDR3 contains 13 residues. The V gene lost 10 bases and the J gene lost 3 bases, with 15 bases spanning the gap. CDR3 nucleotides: TGTGCCACGGGGGACCTAGGACACTATGGCTACACCTTC. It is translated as CATGDLGHYGYTF.